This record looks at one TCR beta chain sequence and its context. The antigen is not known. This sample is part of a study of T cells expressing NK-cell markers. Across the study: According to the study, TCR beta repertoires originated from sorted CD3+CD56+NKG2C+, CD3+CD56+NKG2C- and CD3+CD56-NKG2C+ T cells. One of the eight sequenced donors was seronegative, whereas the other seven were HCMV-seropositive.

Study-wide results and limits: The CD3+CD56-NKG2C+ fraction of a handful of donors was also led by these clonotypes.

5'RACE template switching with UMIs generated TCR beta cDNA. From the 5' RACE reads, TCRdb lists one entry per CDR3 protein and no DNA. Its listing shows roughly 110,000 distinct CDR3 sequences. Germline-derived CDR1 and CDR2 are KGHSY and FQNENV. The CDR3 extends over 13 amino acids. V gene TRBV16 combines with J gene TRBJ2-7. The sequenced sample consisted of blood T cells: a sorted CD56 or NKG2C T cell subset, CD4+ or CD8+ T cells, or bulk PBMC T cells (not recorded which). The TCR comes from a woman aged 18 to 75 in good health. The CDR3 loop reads CASSPHSTYEQYF.